The 24 T cell receptor beta chains presented below share a single source sample, sequenced in a study of shared clonotypes between healthy human individuals. Clones were read by immunoSEQ multiplex PCR, and TCRdb kept only the in-frame ones, dropping some. The sample carries approximately 500,000 clones, about 95% recorded once. The sequencing sample was made of naive CD4+ T cells sorted from blood. The sample's subset: CD45RA+ positively selected. These receptor sequences come from a woman in her 30s in good health.

The V call is TRBV18, the J call TRBJ2-7; possibly TRBD1 or TRBD2 for D (5 bases each). Per germline, CDR1 KGHSH and CDR2 LQKENI. Trimming stripped 5 bases from V and 5 bases from J, with 25 bases between. CDR3 length equals 17 residues. This CDR3 reads CASSVRDARFSPDEQYF. Written as DNA, the CDR3 is TGTGCCAGCTCAGTCCGGGACGCCCGTTTTTCTCCCGACGAGCAGTACTTC. Using reference TRBV18 and TRBJ2-7 for the parts outside the CDR3, the full variable domain is NAGVMQNPRHLVRRRGQEARLRCSPMKGHSHVYWYRQLPEEGLKFMVYLQKENIIDESGMPKERFSAEFPKEGPSILRIQQVVRGDSAAYFCASSVRDARFSPDEQYFGPGTRLTVT.

The J gene is TRBJ1-5, the V gene TRBV9; D call uncertain. V lost 6 bases to trimming and J lost 2 bases, with 15 bases between them. This CDR3 is built from 15 residues. CDR1 is SGDLS and CDR2 is YYNGEE in the germline V gene. The CDR3 nucleotides are TGTGCCAGCACCCGGTCGGCGGATCGCAATCAGCCCCAGCATTTT. Translation: CASTRSADRNQPQHF.

The J gene is TRBJ2-1, the V gene TRBV11-2; 9 positions match TRBD2. V dropped 5 bases and J dropped 1; count of bases not matched to a gene: 15. Germline V gene data show CDR1 as SGHAT and CDR2 as FQNNGV. This CDR3 has 19 residues. The CDR3 is CASSQWGASSGRSYNEQFF. The CDR3 DNA sequence: TGTGCCAGCAGCCAGTGGGGGGCATCGAGCGGGAGGTCCTACAATGAGCAGTTCTTC.

The V and J genes are TRBV28 and TRBJ2-5; weak D call: TRBD2 (6 bases). The end of the DNA is better explained by TRBJ2-7, so the J call may be wrong. The CDR3 has 12 amino acids. The germline V gene has CDR1 MDHEN and CDR2 SYDVKM. In nucleotides, the CDR3 is TGTGCCAGCAGCCGTAGCGGATACGAGCAGTACTTC. Translation gives CASSRSGYEQYF.

V is TRBV28 and J is TRBJ1-5; possibly TRBD1 for D (5 bases). The germline V gene has CDR1 MDHEN and CDR2 SYDVKM. Trimming left V 2 bases short and J 5 bases short, with 13 bases between. The CDR3 is 15 residues long. The CDR3 region has the DNA TGTGCCAGCAGTTTACGGGACTCGGGTTATCAGCCCCAGCATTTT. It is translated as CASSLRDSGYQPQHF.

The V gene is TRBV6-1, the J gene TRBJ1-4, with D possibly being TRBD1 (5 bases). Germline loops: CDR1 MNHNS, CDR2 SASEGT. The CDR3 is 14 residues long. Trimming stripped 7 bases from V and 7 bases from J, with 16 bases between. The CDR3 reads CASTLGREVEKLFF. The CDR3 region has the DNA TGTGCCAGCACACTAGGCAGGGAGGTTGAAAAACTGTTTTTT.

The V call is TRBV28, the J call TRBJ1-2, with a tentative D call TRBD1 (5 bases). CDR1 and CDR2 from the germline V gene are MDHEN and SYDVKM. Trimming removed 4 bases at V and 8 bases at J, with 20 bases between. This CDR3 region has 15 residues. The CDR3 here is CASSSTPWLGRGYTF. CDR3 coding DNA: TGTGCCAGCAGTTCCACCCCATGGCTGGGGCGCGGCTACACCTTC.

This clone was observed once. V usage is TRBV15 and J usage is TRBJ2-1, with a possible D match to TRBD2 (5 bases). Germline loops: CDR1 LNHNV, CDR2 YYDKDF (reference sequence). The CDR3 covers 15 residues. The V end lost 2 bases, the J end lost 3 bases, and 11 bases lay between the germline ends. Here the CDR3 DNA reads TGTGCCACCAGCAGACAAGCGGTCCTCTACAATGAGCAGTTCTTC. This codes for CATSRQAVLYNEQFF.

V usage is TRBV9 and J usage is TRBJ2-4, with 8 bases identical to TRBD2. Trimming at V came to 0 bases and at J to 1 base, leaving 6 bases not matched to a gene. This CDR3 comprises 17 residues. The germline V gene has CDR1 SGDLS and CDR2 YYNGEE. CDR3: CASSVGSGRRAKNIQYF. CDR3 coding DNA: TGTGCCAGCAGCGTAGGGAGCGGGAGAAGGGCCAAAAACATTCAGTACTTC.

This chain connects TRBV27 to TRBJ2-6; no clear D. Per the germline V gene, CDR1 is MNHEY and CDR2 is SMNVEV (reference sequence). Trimming cost V 7 bases and J 4 bases, with 23 bases left between them. The CDR3 sequence is 18 residues long. The CDR3: CASTIQVPGVSGANVLTF. CDR3 DNA sequence: TGTGCCAGCACCATCCAAGTGCCCGGAGTGTCGGGGGCCAACGTCCTGACTTTC. The full variable domain, in which reference TRBV27 and TRBJ2-6 provide the parts outside the CDR3, is EAQVTQNPRYLITVTGKKLTVTCSQNMNHEYMSWYRQDPGLGLRQIYYSMNVEVTDKGDVPEGYKVSRKEKRNFPLILESPSPNQTSLYFCASTIQVPGVSGANVLTFGAGSRLTVL.

The V call is TRBV6-1, the J call TRBJ1-1; unclear D gene. The CDR3 runs to 11 residues. Germline-derived CDR1 and CDR2 are MNHNS and SASEGT. Trimming removed 3 bases at V and 11 bases at J, with 10 bases between. The CDR3 is CASSELRRAFF. The CDR3 DNA sequence: TGTGCCAGCAGTGAGTTGCGTCGGGCTTTCTTT.

This chain joins TRBV6-5 and TRBJ2-3; D possibly uses TRBD1 or TRBD2 (5 bases each). Germline values: CDR1 MNHEY, CDR2 SVGAGI. The V end lost 7 bases, the J end lost 1 base, and 12 bases lay between the germline ends. CDR3 length: 14 residues. DNA of the CDR3: TGTGCCAGCATCCCGGGACGGGGCACAGATACGCAGTATTTT. It translates to CASIPGRGTDTQYF.

Regarding this clone: The identical CDR3 is also encoded by other nucleotide sequences in the sample. The chain has TRBV9 and TRBJ2-3, with no clear D. CDR1 is SGDLS and CDR2 is YYNGEE in the germline V gene. The CDR3 has 13 amino acids. With 0 bases removed from V and 2 bases from J, the gap between germline ends came to 4 bases. The CDR3 region is CASSVVSTDTQYF. The CDR3 bases are TGTGCCAGCAGCGTAGTCTCCACAGATACGCAGTATTTT.

V and J are TRBV5-1 and TRBJ2-7; D may match TRBD1 or TRBD2 (5 bases each). Trimming left V 4 bases short and J 1 base short, with 15 bases between. This CDR3 spans 15 amino acids. Germline V CDR1 and CDR2: SGHRS, YFSETQ. CDR3 sequence reads: CASSRAYEGSYEQYF. CDR3 sequence (DNA): TGCGCCAGCAGCAGAGCGTACGAGGGGTCCTACGAGCAGTACTTC.

The rearrangement uses TRBV5-1 and TRBJ2-5, with 9 nucleotides matching TRBD2. The J call could be wrong; TRBJ2-7 is a better fit for the DNA end. This CDR3 spans 17 amino acids. Germline CDR1 is SGHRS and CDR2 is YFSETQ. CDR3 coding DNA: TGCGCCAGCAGCCGGAGCGGGAGGCCCACCCCAAACTACGAGCAGTACTTC. This encodes CASSRSGRPTPNYEQYF.

The CDR3 is CASRKELAGYSYEQYF. CDR3 DNA: TGTGCCAGCAGAAAAGAACTAGCGGGATACTCATACGAGCAGTACTTC. J is TRBJ2-7 and V is TRBV28, with 10 nucleotides matching TRBD2. Germline V lookup: CDR1 MDHEN, CDR2 SYDVKM. Trimming removed 6 bases from V and 4 bases from J; junction bases left unmatched: 12. The CDR3 loop spans 16 amino acids.

This clone came up once. Other DNA sequences in the same sample also yield this CDR3. The rearrangement joins TRBV6-5 to TRBJ2-5; 7 bases align to TRBD1. Germline V gives CDR1 MNHEY, CDR2 SVGAGI. V lost 6 bases and J lost 5; bases outside the gene matches: 6. There are 13 residues in the CDR3. The CDR3 bases are TGTGCCAGCAGCCGACAGGGCCAGGAGACCCAGTACTTC. Protein: CASSRQGQETQYF.

The chain uses TRBV6-5 and TRBJ1-5; the D gene is possibly TRBD1 (6 bases). CDR3 size: 15 residues. V was trimmed by 2 bases and J by 2 bases, leaving 10 bases between them. CDR1 is MNHEY and CDR2 is SVGAGI in the germline V gene. The CDR3 coding sequence is TGTGCCAGCAGTTACGGGGGCAACGGCAATCAGCCCCAGCATTTT. Translating gives CASSYGGNGNQPQHF.

The chain recombines TRBV10-3 with TRBJ1-2; 9 bases align to TRBD1. V lost 3 bases, J lost 2 bases, and 4 bases stayed unmatched. Germline V lookup: CDR1 ENHRY, CDR2 SYGVKD. The CDR3 loop spans 15 amino acids. CDR3 region: CAISDPGQGNYGYTF. The CDR3 DNA sequence: TGTGCCATCAGTGACCCGGGACAGGGAAACTATGGCTACACCTTC.

V usage is TRBV5-8 and J usage is TRBJ2-7; D is unresolved. The ends were cut back, 4 bases at V and 3 bases at J, with 14 bases in the middle. The germline CDR1 and CDR2 sequences are SGHTS and YDEGEE. The CDR3 spans 14 residues. This CDR3 reads CASSRPPLHYEQYF. As DNA, the CDR3 is TGTGCCAGCAGCAGGCCCCCGCTCCACTACGAGCAGTACTTC.

This clone showed up just once. The gene calls are TRBV6-5 and TRBJ1-4, with D perhaps matching TRBD1 (5 bases). The germline gives CDR1 MNHEY, CDR2 SVGAGI. The CDR3 loop spans 15 amino acids. V lost 8 bases and J 8 bases, leaving 21 bases between the germline ends. The CDR3 sequence is CASSSGGRRSEKLFF. The CDR3 bases are TGTGCCAGCTCAAGTGGGGGGAGACGTTCCGAAAAACTGTTTTTT.

This clone was observed a single time. The chain uses TRBV4-1 and TRBJ1-2; no firm D call. The CDR3 sequence is 16 residues long. Germline CDR1 is MGHRA and CDR2 is YSYEKL. The V end lost 1 base, the J end lost 0 bases, and 12 bases lay between the germline ends. CDR3 bases: TGCGCCAGCAGCCAAGGTTTGCGCAATTCTAACTATGGCTACACCTTC. Translating it yields CASSQGLRNSNYGYTF.

The chain recombines TRBV14 with TRBJ2-5, with 7 bases lining up with TRBD2. Germline V gene data show CDR1 as SGHDN and CDR2 as FVKESK. The V gene end was trimmed by 4 bases and the J gene end by 4 bases; junction bases not matched to a gene: 9. The CDR3 extends over 15 amino acids. CDR3 sequence reads: CASSRLAGGGETQYF. In DNA form, the CDR3 reads TGTGCCAGCAGCCGACTAGCCGGAGGAGGAGAGACCCAGTACTTC.

This chain connects TRBV25-1 to TRBJ2-7, with D maybe TRBD2 (5 bases). Trimming took off 2 bases at V and 5 bases at J, with 10 bases between the two ends. The CDR3 length is 13 residues. Germline V gene data show CDR1 as MGHDK and CDR2 as SYGVNS. The CDR3 sequence: CASSEQRRNEQYF. The CDR3 DNA sequence: TGTGCCAGCAGTGAACAAAGGAGGAACGAGCAGTACTTC.